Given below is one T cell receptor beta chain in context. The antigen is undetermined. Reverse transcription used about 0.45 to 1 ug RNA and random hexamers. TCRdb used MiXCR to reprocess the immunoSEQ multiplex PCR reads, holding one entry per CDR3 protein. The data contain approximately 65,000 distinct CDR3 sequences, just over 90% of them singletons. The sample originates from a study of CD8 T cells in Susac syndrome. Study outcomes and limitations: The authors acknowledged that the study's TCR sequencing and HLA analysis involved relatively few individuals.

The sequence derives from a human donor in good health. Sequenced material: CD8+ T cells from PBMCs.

This CDR3 is CASSVAPGLNTEAFF. The CDR3 DNA reads as TGTGCCAGCAGCGTAGCCCCAGGGTTGAACACTGAAGCTTTCTTT. The chain has TRBV9 and TRBJ1-1; perhaps TRBD1 as D (5 bases). Germline V lookup: CDR1 SGDLS, CDR2 YYNGEE. V was clipped by 0 bases and J by 0 bases, with 9 bases between them. CDR3 size: 15 residues.